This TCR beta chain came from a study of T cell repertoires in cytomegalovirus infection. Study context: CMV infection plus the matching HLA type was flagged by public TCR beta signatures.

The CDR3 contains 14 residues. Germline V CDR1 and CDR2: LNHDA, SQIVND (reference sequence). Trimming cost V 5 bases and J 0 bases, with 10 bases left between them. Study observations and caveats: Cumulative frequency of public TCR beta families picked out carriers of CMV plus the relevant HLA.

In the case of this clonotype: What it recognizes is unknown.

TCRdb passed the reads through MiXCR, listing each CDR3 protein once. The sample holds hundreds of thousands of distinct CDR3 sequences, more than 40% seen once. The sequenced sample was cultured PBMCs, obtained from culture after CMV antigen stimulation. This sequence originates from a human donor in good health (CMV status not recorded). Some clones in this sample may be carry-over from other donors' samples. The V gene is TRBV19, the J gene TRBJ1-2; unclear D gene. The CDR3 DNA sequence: TGTGCCAGTAGTGTAGGAGCTTCTAACTATGGCTACACCTTC. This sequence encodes CASSVGASNYGYTF.